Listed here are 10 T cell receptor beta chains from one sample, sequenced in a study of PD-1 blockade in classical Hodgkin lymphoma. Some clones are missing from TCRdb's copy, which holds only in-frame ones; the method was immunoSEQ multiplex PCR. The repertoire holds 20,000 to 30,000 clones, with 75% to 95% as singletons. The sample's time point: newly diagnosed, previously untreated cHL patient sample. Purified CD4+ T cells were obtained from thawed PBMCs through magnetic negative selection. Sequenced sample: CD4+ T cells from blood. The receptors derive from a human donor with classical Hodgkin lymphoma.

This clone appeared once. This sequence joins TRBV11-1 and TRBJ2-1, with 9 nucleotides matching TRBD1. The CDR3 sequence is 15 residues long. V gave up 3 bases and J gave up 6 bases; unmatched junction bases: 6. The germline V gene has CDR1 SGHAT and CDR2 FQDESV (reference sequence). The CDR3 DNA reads TGTGCCAGCAGCTTCCGGACAGGGGTGGTCAATGAGCAGTTCTTC. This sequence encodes CASSFRTGVVNEQFF.

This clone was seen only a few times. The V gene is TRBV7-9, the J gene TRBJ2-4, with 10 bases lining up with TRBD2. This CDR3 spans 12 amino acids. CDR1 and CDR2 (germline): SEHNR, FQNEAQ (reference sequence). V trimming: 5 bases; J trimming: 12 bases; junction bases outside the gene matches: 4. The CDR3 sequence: CASSRLAGDQYF. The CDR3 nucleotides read TGTGCCAGCAGCCGTCTAGCGGGAGATCAGTACTTC.

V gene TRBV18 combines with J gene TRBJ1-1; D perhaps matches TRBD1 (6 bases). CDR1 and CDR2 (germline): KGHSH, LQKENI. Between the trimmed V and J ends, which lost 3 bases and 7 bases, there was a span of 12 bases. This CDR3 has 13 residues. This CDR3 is CASSPSAGVEAFF. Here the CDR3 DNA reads TGTGCCAGCTCACCCTCCGCAGGGGTTGAAGCTTTCTTT.

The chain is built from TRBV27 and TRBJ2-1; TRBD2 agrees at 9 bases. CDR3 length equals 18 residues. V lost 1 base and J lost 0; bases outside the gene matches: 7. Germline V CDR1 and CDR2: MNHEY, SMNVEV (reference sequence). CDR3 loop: CASSLLSSGKSSYNEQFF. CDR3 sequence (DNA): TGTGCCAGCAGTTTATTGTCTAGCGGGAAGAGCTCCTACAATGAGCAGTTCTTC.

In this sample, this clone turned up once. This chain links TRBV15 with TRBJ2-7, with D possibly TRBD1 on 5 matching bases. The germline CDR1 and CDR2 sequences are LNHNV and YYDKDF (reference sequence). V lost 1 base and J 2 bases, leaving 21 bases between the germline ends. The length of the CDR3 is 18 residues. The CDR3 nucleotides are TGTGCCACCAGCAGAGGATCCCTCAGACAGAAAGTTACCTACGAGCAGTACTTC. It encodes CATSRGSLRQKVTYEQYF.

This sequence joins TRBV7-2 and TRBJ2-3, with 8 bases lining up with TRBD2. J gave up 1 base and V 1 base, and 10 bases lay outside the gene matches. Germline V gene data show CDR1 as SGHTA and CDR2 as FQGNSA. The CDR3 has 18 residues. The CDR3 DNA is TGTGCCAGCAGCTTAGTAGCGTGGACTAGCCGGCGCACAGATACGCAGTATTTT. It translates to CASSLVAWTSRRTDTQYF.

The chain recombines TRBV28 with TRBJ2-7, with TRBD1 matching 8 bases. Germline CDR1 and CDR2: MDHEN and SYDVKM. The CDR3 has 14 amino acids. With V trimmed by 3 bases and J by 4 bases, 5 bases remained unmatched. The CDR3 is CASSLMDRVYEQYF. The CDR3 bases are TGTGCCAGCAGTTTGATGGACAGGGTTTACGAGCAGTACTTC.

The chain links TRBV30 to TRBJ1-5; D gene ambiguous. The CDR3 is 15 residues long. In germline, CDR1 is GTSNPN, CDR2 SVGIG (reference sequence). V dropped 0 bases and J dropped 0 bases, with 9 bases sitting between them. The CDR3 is CAWSVSSGSNQPQHF. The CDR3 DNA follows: TGTGCCTGGAGTGTAAGTTCGGGTAGCAATCAGCCCCAGCATTTT.

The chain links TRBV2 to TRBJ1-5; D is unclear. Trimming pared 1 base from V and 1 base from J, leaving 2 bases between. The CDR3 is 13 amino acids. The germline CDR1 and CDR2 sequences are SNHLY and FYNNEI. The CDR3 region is CASSEGSNQPQHF. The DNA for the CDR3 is TGTGCCAGCAGTGAAGGCAGCAATCAGCCCCAGCATTTT.

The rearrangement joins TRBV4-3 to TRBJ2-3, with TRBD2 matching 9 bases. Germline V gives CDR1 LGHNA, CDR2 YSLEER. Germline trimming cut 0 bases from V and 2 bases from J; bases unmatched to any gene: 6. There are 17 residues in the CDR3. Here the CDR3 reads CASSQDGSGGLTDTQYF. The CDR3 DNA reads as TGCGCCAGCAGCCAAGATGGTAGCGGGGGACTCACAGATACGCAGTATTTT.